This T cell receptor beta chain emerged from a study of tissue T cells after allogeneic stem cell transplantation. Study results and caveats: Limitations included a small, clinically heterogeneous cohort and limited sampling depth. Few T cell clones were shared across patients, but motif clusters showed tissue-specific shared signatures. Anatomically similar tissues had similar TCR repertoires within each patient. Tissue-detected TCR repertoire was only partly captured by blood and spleen T cells.

Concerning this clone: What it binds is unknown.

Deletions cut 0 bases from V and 16 bases from J, with 29 bases between. Germline V gives CDR1 SGDLS, CDR2 YYNGEE. The CDR3 is 17 residues long. TCRdb's table, derived via immunoSEQ multiplex PCR, lists solely in-frame clones and lacks some. The data hold 9,500 to 15,000 clones, with around three quarters observed a single time. Sample: tissue from the right colon, taken at autopsy. The chain joins TRBV9 to TRBJ2-1; tentatively, D is TRBD1 (7 bases). The receptor comes from a woman aged 18-55 years with breast cancer. The CDR3 region is CASSVEDDRVYEEGEFF. The CDR3 nucleotides are TGTGCCAGCAGCGTAGAGGATGACAGGGTTTACGAGGAGGGGGAATTCTTC.